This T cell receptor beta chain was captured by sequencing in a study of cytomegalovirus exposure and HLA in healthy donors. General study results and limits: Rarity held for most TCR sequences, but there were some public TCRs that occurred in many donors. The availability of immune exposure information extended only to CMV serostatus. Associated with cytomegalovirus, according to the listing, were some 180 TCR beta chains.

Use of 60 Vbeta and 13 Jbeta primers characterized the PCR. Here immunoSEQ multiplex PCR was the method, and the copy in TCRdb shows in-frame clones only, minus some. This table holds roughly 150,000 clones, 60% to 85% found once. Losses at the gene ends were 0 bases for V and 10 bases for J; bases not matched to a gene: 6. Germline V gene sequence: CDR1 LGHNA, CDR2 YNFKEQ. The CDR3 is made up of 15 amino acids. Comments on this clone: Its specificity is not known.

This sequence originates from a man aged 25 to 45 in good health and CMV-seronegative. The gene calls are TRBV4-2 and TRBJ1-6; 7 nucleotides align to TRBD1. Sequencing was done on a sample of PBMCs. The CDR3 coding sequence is TGTGCCAGCAGCCAAGACAGGGACAGTAGGTCACCCCTCCACTTT. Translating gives CASSQDRDSRSPLHF.